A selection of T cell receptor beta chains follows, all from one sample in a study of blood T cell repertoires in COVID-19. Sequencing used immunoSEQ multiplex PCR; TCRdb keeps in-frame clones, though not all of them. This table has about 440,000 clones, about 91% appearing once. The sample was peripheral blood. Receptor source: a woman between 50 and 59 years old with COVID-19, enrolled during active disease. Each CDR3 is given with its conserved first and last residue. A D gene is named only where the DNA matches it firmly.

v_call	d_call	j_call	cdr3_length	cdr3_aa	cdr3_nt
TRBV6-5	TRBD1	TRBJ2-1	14	CASSSWTGNNEQFF	TGTGCCAGCAGTTCTTGGACAGGAAACAATGAGCAGTTCTTC
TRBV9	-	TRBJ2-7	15	CASSVRAGASYEQYF	TGTGCCAGCAGCGTACGGGCAGGGGCCTCCTACGAGCAGTACTTC
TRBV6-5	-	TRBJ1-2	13	CASSYGATYGYTF	TGTGCCAGCAGTTACGGGGCGACCTATGGCTACACCTTC
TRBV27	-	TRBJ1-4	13	CASTPGGGEKLFF	TGTGCCAGCACCCCTGGGGGAGGGGAAAAACTGTTTTTT
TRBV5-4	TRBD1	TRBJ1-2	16	CASSPPGQATNYGYTF	TGTGCCAGCAGCCCACCGGGACAGGCTACTAACTATGGCTACACCTTC
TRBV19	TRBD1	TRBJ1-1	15	CASSPGRDRAYEAFF	TGTGCCAGTAGCCCAGGGAGGGACAGGGCCTATGAAGCTTTCTTT
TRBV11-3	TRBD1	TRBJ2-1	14	CASSIQGANNEQFF	TGTGCCAGCAGTATACAGGGGGCAAACAATGAGCAGTTCTTC
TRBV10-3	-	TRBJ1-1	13	CAISESYQGEAFF	TGTGCCATCAGTGAGTCGTATCAGGGTGAAGCTTTCTTT
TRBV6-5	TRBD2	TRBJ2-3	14	CASREPGGGDTQYF	TGTGCCAGCAGAGAGCCGGGAGGGGGGGATACGCAGTATTTT
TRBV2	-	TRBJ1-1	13	CASRAGISTEAFF	TGTGCCAGCAGGGCGGGGATTAGTACTGAAGCTTTCTTT
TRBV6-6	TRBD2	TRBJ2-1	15	CASSQTSGGYNEQFF	TGTGCCAGCAGCCAGACTAGCGGGGGTTACAATGAGCAGTTCTTC
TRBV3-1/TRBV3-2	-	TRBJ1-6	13	CASSRRSGSPLHF	TGTGCCAGCAGCCGGAGGTCGGGTTCACCCCTCCACTTT
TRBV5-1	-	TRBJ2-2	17	CASSSTSRAGTTGELFF	TGCGCCAGCAGCTCCACCTCAAGGGCGGGTACCACCGGGGAGCTGTTTTTT
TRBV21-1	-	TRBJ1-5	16	CASSKVPGGSNQPQHF	TGTGCCAGCAGCAAAGTGCCCGGCGGTAGCAATCAGCCCCAGCATTTT